This T cell receptor (beta chain) was identified in a study of T cell changes during pregnancy in multiple sclerosis. Germline V CDR1 and CDR2: SGHTA, FQGTGA. The CDR3 contains 13 residues. The germline V and J ends were trimmed by 5 bases and 9 bases, with 14 bases remaining between them. TCRdb's copy holds only in-frame clones and misses some; the assay was immunoSEQ multiplex PCR. The sample yields about 45,000 clones, approximately 90% seen once. The chain couples TRBV7-3 to TRBJ2-1, with D perhaps TRBD1 (5 bases). The TCR originated in a female donor with multiple sclerosis, enrolled in a pregnancy study. The source was CD8+ T cells from peripheral blood mononuclear cells, collected in the second trimester of pregnancy. The CDR3 DNA is TGTGCCAGCAGCCCCGGACAAAACAGTGAGCAGTTCTTC. The encoded protein is CASSPGQNSEQFF.